Presented here are 20 T cell receptor beta chains from one specimen sequenced in a study of T cells in narcolepsy. Here immunoSEQ multiplex PCR was the method, and the copy in TCRdb shows in-frame clones only, minus some. The repertoire holds around 18,000 clones, with 72% as singletons. Sample: CD45RA- memory CD8+ T cells from PBMCs. The receptors here all came from a human donor with narcolepsy.

The chain combines TRBV7-6 with TRBJ2-2, with TRBD2 matching 12 bases. Germline trimming cut 5 bases from V and 5 bases from J; bases unmatched to any gene: 9. Germline V lookup: CDR1 SGHVS, CDR2 FNYEAQ. The CDR3 has 17 residues. This chain's CDR3 is CASSPSSGRASTGELFF. The CDR3 DNA follows: TGTGCCAGCAGCCCATCTAGCGGGAGGGCCTCTACCGGGGAGCTGTTTTTT.

The rearrangement joins TRBV2 to TRBJ1-5; no definite D call. The CDR3 spans 16 residues. Germline loops: CDR1 SNHLY, CDR2 FYNNEI. V lost 4 bases, J lost 5 bases, and 18 bases lay in between. The CDR3 bases are TGTGCCAGCAGTGGAGCGAGGGCTGGAGGCCATCAGCCCCAGCATTTT. It translates to CASSGARAGGHQPQHF.

This chain links TRBV7-9 with TRBJ2-6; TRBD1 agrees at 7 bases. V lost 4 bases and J lost 1; bases outside the gene matches: 13. The CDR3 has 19 residues. In germline, CDR1 is SEHNR, CDR2 FQNEAQ (reference sequence). The CDR3: CASSSPGQLFSSGANVLTF. The CDR3 DNA reads TGTGCCAGCAGCTCCCCGGGACAGCTCTTCTCATCTGGGGCCAACGTCCTGACTTTC.

The chain carries TRBV19 and TRBJ1-1; perhaps TRBD1 as D (6 bases). CDR3 length: 15 amino acids. CDR1 is LNHDA and CDR2 is SQIVND in the germline V gene (reference sequence). V lost 8 bases, J lost 7 bases, and 23 bases lay in between. The CDR3 spells CASEPPGGGRFEAFF. The CDR3 coding sequence is TGTGCCAGTGAACCCCCGGGCGGGGGGCGCTTTGAAGCTTTCTTT.

The DNA of the CDR3 is TGTGCCAGCAGTGTAGGGAGCAGGGGCACAGATACGCAGTATTTT. As protein: CASSVGSRGTDTQYF. The V and J genes are TRBV13 and TRBJ2-3, with D possibly called TRBD1 or TRBD2 (5 bases each). This CDR3 has 15 amino acids. CDR1 and CDR2 (germline): PRHDT, FYEKMQ (reference sequence). V was cut by 6 bases and J by 1 base, with 14 bases left in between.

This clone came up once. The rearrangement uses TRBV7-9 and TRBJ1-2, with D unclear. Germline CDR1 reads SEHNR; CDR2 reads FQNEAQ (reference sequence). This CDR3 contains 13 residues. The ends were cut back, 1 base at V and 5 bases at J, with 8 bases in the middle. CDR3 DNA: TGTGCCAGCAGCTTAGGGGCCCAGTATGGCTACACCTTC. Protein sequence: CASSLGAQYGYTF.

J is TRBJ2-7 and V is TRBV9; D is unclear. Trimming took 0 bases from V and 2 from J, leaving 9 bases between them. Germline V gene data show CDR1 as SGDLS and CDR2 as YYNGEE. The CDR3 has 14 amino acids. The CDR3 DNA follows: TGTGCCAGCAGCGTAGAATCACGGGCCTACGAGCAGTACTTC. It specifies CASSVESRAYEQYF. The variable domain in full, with the rest retrieved from reference TRBV9 and TRBJ2-7, is DSGVTQTPKHLITATGQRVTLRCSPRSGDLSVYWYQQSLDQGLQFLIQYYNGEERAKGNILERFSAQQFPDLHSELNLSSLELGDSALYFCASSVESRAYEQYFGPGTRLTVT.

The chain joins TRBV13 to TRBJ1-2; weak D call: TRBD1 (6 bases). This CDR3 contains 17 residues. CDR1 and CDR2 from the germline V gene are PRHDT and FYEKMQ (reference sequence). Trimming pared 3 bases from V and 3 bases from J, leaving 20 bases between. Here the CDR3 reads CASSFSAAPQGYYGYTF. As DNA, the CDR3 is TGTGCCAGCAGCTTTTCTGCCGCCCCTCAGGGGTACTATGGCTACACCTTC. Full variable domain (rest looked up from reference TRBV13 and TRBJ1-2): AAGVIQSPRHLIKEKRETATLKCYPIPRHDTVYWYQQGPGQDPQFLISFYEKMQSDKGSIPDRFSAQQFSDYHSELNMSSLELGDSALYFCASSFSAAPQGYYGYTFGSGTRLTVV.

The rearrangement joins TRBV6-5 to TRBJ2-7; 7 bases agree with TRBD2. Germline V gives CDR1 MNHEY, CDR2 SVGAGI. Trimming took 4 bases from V and 8 from J; bases not matched to a gene: 14. The CDR3 sequence is 15 residues long. The CDR3 loop is CASSLIAEGRAQQYF. The CDR3 DNA is TGTGCCAGCAGTTTGATAGCGGAAGGGAGGGCTCAGCAGTACTTC.

The V and J genes are TRBV6-5 and TRBJ1-1; D might be TRBD1 (6 bases). The CDR3 loop spans 13 amino acids. The V and J ends lost 5 bases and 11 bases respectively, with 18 bases between them. The V gene's germline CDR1 is MNHEY and CDR2 SVGAGI. The CDR3 spells CASSPTGLGLAFF. In DNA form, the CDR3 reads TGTGCCAGCAGTCCAACAGGGTTGGGTTTGGCTTTCTTT.

This sequence joins TRBV4-2 and TRBJ2-1; the D gene is possibly TRBD2 (6 bases). V lost 3 bases, J lost 4 bases, and 13 bases lay in between. Germline values: CDR1 LGHNA, CDR2 YNFKEQ. CDR3 length: 15 amino acids. Here the CDR3 reads CASSQNRDLYNEQFF. For the CDR3, the DNA is TGTGCCAGCAGCCAGAACCGGGACTTGTACAATGAGCAGTTCTTC.

The chain carries TRBV9 and TRBJ1-2; 8 bases are shared with TRBD1. The junction had 8 bases not matched to a gene; V was cut back by 4 bases and J by 6 bases. The CDR3 has 14 residues. In germline, CDR1 is SGDLS, CDR2 YYNGEE. CDR3 DNA sequence: TGTGCCAGCAGCTTAAGCAGGGGGCTGGATGGCTACACCTTC. Its protein product is CASSLSRGLDGYTF.

J is TRBJ1-4 and V is TRBV4-1; possibly TRBD1 for D (5 bases). Trimming stripped 0 bases from V and 4 bases from J, with 9 bases between. Germline assignment: CDR1 MGHRA and CDR2 YSYEKL. There are 15 residues in the CDR3. DNA for the CDR3: TGCGCCAGCAGCCAAGATCGGGACTATAATGAAAAACTGTTTTTT. It encodes CASSQDRDYNEKLFF.

In its sample, this clone ranks as medium-sized. Written as DNA, the CDR3 is TGTGCCAGCAGTCTCGCGGATGGGGCTAGGCACACTGAAGCTTTCTTT. The encoded protein is CASSLADGARHTEAFF. The chain uses TRBV28 and TRBJ1-1; TRBD1 is a possible D gene (5 bases). Trimming took off 5 bases at V and 3 bases at J, with 19 bases between the two ends. CDR1 is MDHEN and CDR2 is SYDVKM in the germline V gene. This CDR3 comprises 16 residues.

The chain combines TRBV2 with TRBJ2-3; 14 nucleotides agree with TRBD2. The CDR3 length is 18 residues. The V gene end was trimmed by 1 base and the J gene end by 2 bases; junction bases not matched to a gene: 5. Germline V lookup: CDR1 SNHLY, CDR2 FYNNEI. The CDR3 loop reads CASSEGGLAGVYTDTQYF. The CDR3 bases are TGTGCCAGCAGTGAAGGGGGACTAGCGGGGGTCTACACAGATACGCAGTATTTT. The variable domain in full, with the rest retrieved from reference TRBV2 and TRBJ2-3, is EPEVTQTPSHQVTQMGQEVILRCVPISNHLYFYWYRQILGQKVEFLVSFYNNEISEKSEIFDDQFSVERPDGSNFTLKIRSTKLEDSAMYFCASSEGGLAGVYTDTQYFGPGTRLTVL.

Comments on this clone: This sample includes further DNA sequences coding for the same CDR3. This rearrangement joins TRBV27 to TRBJ2-7; 9 bases agree with TRBD1. Germline assignment: CDR1 MNHEY and CDR2 SMNVEV (reference sequence). The CDR3 loop spans 14 amino acids. Trimming at V came to 4 bases and at J to 7 bases, leaving 8 bases not matched to a gene. The CDR3 loop is CASSSGTGHGEQYF. In DNA, the CDR3 is TGTGCCAGCAGTTCCGGGACAGGGCATGGGGAGCAGTACTTC.

This chain uses TRBV4-3 with TRBJ1-2; the match to TRBD1 covers 10 bases. Germline-derived CDR1 and CDR2 are LGHNA and YSLEER. There are 14 residues in the CDR3. The V gene end was trimmed by 1 base and the J gene end by 8 bases; junction bases not matched to a gene: 4. CDR3 in DNA: TGCGCCAGCAGCCAAGGGACAGGGGGATCGGGCTACACCTTC. It specifies CASSQGTGGSGYTF.

V and J are TRBV9 and TRBJ1-3; D gene unclear. Deletions cut 4 bases from V and 0 bases from J, with 14 bases between. The CDR3 sequence is 16 residues long. Germline CDR1 SGDLS, CDR2 YYNGEE. The CDR3 DNA reads as TGTGCCAGCAGCCCGACCTGGGAGAGCTCTGGAAACACCATATATTTT. This translates into CASSPTWESSGNTIYF.

This chain links TRBV14 with TRBJ2-7; D ambiguous. Trimming took off 3 bases at V and 4 bases at J, with 7 bases between the two ends. The CDR3 sequence is 12 residues long. CDR1 and CDR2 (germline): SGHDN, FVKESK. The CDR3 here is CASSHLRYEQYF. CDR3 bases: TGTGCCAGCAGCCATCTTCGGTACGAGCAGTACTTC.

This sequence joins TRBV4-1 and TRBJ2-7; D is undetermined. Trimming left V 0 bases short and J 6 bases short, with 9 bases between. Germline CDR1 reads MGHRA; CDR2 reads YSYEKL. The CDR3 is 13 residues long. CDR3 protein: CASSQDGRSEQYF. CDR3 nucleotide sequence: TGCGCCAGCAGCCAAGATGGCAGGTCCGAGCAGTACTTC.